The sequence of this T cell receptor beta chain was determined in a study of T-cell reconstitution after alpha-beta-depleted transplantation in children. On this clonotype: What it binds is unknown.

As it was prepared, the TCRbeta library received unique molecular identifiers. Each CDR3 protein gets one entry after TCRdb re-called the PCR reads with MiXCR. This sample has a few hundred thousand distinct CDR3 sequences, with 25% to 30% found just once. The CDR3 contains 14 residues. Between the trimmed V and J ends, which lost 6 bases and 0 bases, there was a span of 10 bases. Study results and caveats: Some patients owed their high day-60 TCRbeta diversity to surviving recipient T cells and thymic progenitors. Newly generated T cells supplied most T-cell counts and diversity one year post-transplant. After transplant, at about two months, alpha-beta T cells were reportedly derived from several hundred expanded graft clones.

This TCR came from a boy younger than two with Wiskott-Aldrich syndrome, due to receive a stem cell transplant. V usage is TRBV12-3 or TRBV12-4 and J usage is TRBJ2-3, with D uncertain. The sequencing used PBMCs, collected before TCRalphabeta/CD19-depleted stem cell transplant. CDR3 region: CASSLRHSTDTQYF. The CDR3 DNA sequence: TGTGCCAGCAGCCTCAGACACAGCACAGATACGCAGTATTTT.